This is a list of T cell receptor beta chains from one sample in a study of blood T cell repertoires in COVID-19. Sequencing was performed with immunoSEQ multiplex PCR; in TCRdb, only in-frame clones are kept and a portion is missing. The data show 90,000 to 150,000 clones, over 65% seen once. The sequencing input was peripheral blood. All receptors derive from a human donor with acute or convalescent COVID-19. The donor label of this sample is uncertain. The CDR3 runs from the conserved cysteine through the conserved F or W. D genes are given only for firm matches. Expanded clones get a size class; other rows say once, few or many, or leave the size out.

TRBJ2-5,NA,TRBV30,NA,CAWSVPLLRGPPQETQYF,TGTGCCTGGAGTGTACCCCTCTTGCGGGGGCCCCCCCAAGAGACCCAGTACTTC
TRBJ1-2,TRBD1,TRBV5-6,NA,CASSLLSGGFGYTF,TGTGCCAGCAGCTTGTTGTCAGGGGGCTTTGGCTACACCTTC
TRBJ1-1,TRBD1,TRBV15,NA,CATRDGQGGSFF,TGTGCCACCAGGGATGGGCAGGGGGGTTCTTTCTTT
TRBJ2-5,TRBD2,TRBV28,NA,CASSGLGGETQYF,TGTGCCAGCAGTGGACTGGGGGGGGAGACCCAGTACTTC
TRBJ1-3,TRBD1,TRBV19,few,CASSIGTGGSHASGNTIYF,TGTGCCAGTAGTATCGGGACAGGGGGCTCCCATGCCTCTGGAAACACCATATATTTT
TRBJ1-5,NA,TRBV2,many,CASSETHWGQPQHF,TGTGCCAGCAGTGAGACCCATTGGGGCCAGCCCCAGCATTTT
TRBJ1-2,TRBD1,TRBV27,NA,CASSFGGGQGSYGYTF,TGTGCCAGCAGTTTCGGGGGGGGACAGGGGAGTTATGGCTACACCTTC
TRBJ2-3,TRBD2,TRBV20-1,NA,CSASGTRPHTDTQYF,TGCAGTGCTAGTGGGACTAGGCCCCACACAGATACGCAGTATTTT
TRBJ2-7,NA,TRBV27,NA,CASSLTTPRQSYEQYF,TGTGCCAGCAGTTTAACAACCCCCCGACAGTCCTACGAGCAGTACTTC
TRBJ1-6,TRBD1,TRBV18,NA,CASSLDRKNSPLHF,TGTGCCAGCTCATTGGACAGGAAGAATTCACCCCTCCACTTT
TRBJ1-5,NA,TRBV10-2,NA,CASSELGNSNQPQHF,TGCGCCAGCAGTGAGTTGGGCAATAGCAATCAGCCCCAGCATTTT
TRBJ1-1,NA,TRBV6-5,NA,CASRRQHMNTEAFF,TGTGCCAGCAGGCGACAGCACATGAACACTGAAGCTTTCTTT
TRBJ1-6,TRBD1,TRBV10-2,NA,CASRDRVGNSPLHF,TGCGCCAGCAGGGACAGGGTGGGGAATTCACCCCTCCACTTT
TRBJ2-5,TRBD2,TRBV2,few,CASSVSGGSAETQYF,TGTGCCAGCAGTGTTAGCGGGGGATCGGCAGAGACCCAGTACTTC
TRBJ2-3,TRBD2,TRBV11-3,NA,CASSLGASGNTDTQYF,TGTGCCAGCAGCTTAGGGGCTAGCGGGAACACAGATACGCAGTATTTT
TRBJ1-2,NA,TRBV27,once,CASSLSRVLINGYTF,TGTGCCAGCAGTTTATCACGGGTATTGATCAATGGCTACACCTTC
TRBJ1-1,NA,TRBV19,NA,CASSIGGGANSEAFF,TGTGCCAGTAGTATAGGGGGGGGCGCGAACTCTGAAGCTTTCTTT
TRBJ1-6,TRBD1,TRBV11-2,NA,CASRPPGTGSSPLHF,TGTGCCAGCAGGCCACCCGGGACAGGGAGTTCACCCCTCCACTTT
TRBJ1-1,NA,TRBV9,NA,CASSVEAVNTEAFF,TGTGCCAGCAGCGTAGAAGCGGTGAACACTGAAGCTTTCTTT
TRBJ1-6,NA,TRBV30,NA,CAWRLNGGGSPLHF,TGTGCCTGGAGATTAAACGGGGGAGGATCACCCCTCCACTTT
TRBJ2-3,TRBD2,TRBV3-1/TRBV3-2,NA,CASSQGLLAGGPTDTQYF,TGTGCCAGCAGCCAAGGTTTGCTAGCGGGGGGGCCCACAGATACGCAGTATTTT
TRBJ1-6,TRBD1,TRBV6-5,NA,CASTKDRGNSPLHF,TGTGCCAGCACTAAGGACAGGGGAAATTCACCCCTCCACTTT
TRBJ1-3,TRBD1,TRBV29-1,NA,CSAMGQVASGNTIYF,TGCAGCGCGATGGGACAGGTGGCCTCTGGAAACACCATATATTTT
TRBJ1-2,NA,TRBV21-1,NA,CASSKGPGHYGYTF,TGTGCCAGCAGCAAAGGTCCGGGTCACTATGGCTACACCTTC
TRBJ1-1,TRBD1,TRBV6-4,NA,CASSVDRATNTEAFF,TGTGCCAGCAGTGTCGACAGGGCGACGAACACTGAAGCTTTCTTT
TRBJ2-2,NA,TRBV4-1,once,CASSQGPTGELFF,TGCGCCAGCAGCCAAGGGCCCACCGGGGAGCTGTTTTTT
TRBJ2-2,NA,TRBV30,NA,CAWSVQGTGELFF,TGTGCCTGGAGTGTTCAGGGAACCGGGGAGCTGTTTTTT
TRBJ2-5,NA,TRBV11-2,NA,CASSYAGGSEAQYF,TGTGCCAGCAGTTACGCGGGCGGCTCCGAGGCCCAGTACTTC
TRBJ1-4,TRBD1,TRBV11-2,NA,CASSLRRPGQRNEKLFF,TGTGCCAGCAGCTTAAGAAGACCGGGACAGAGAAATGAAAAACTGTTTTTT
TRBJ2-7,NA,TRBV28,NA,CASSLSFRDTAYEQYF,TGTGCCAGCAGTTTATCTTTCCGGGACACCGCCTACGAGCAGTACTTC
TRBJ1-5,NA,TRBV10-2,NA,CASSVPGGNQPQHF,TGCGCCAGCAGTGTACCAGGGGGCAATCAGCCCCAGCATTTT
TRBJ1-1,TRBD1,TRBV10-3,NA,CAISEPDRETEAFF,TGTGCCATCAGTGAACCGGACAGGGAGACTGAAGCTTTCTTT